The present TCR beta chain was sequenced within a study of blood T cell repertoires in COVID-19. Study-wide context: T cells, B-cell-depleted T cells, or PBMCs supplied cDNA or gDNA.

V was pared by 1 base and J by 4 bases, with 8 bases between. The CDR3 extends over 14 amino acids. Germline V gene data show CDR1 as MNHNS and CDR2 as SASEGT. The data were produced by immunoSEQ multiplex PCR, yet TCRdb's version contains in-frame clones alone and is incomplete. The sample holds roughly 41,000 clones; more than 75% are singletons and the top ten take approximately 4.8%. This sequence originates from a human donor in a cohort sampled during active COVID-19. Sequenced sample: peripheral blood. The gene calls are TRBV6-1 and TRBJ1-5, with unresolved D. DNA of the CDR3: TGTGCCAGCAGTGAAGATGGTCGGAATCAGCCCCAGCATTTT. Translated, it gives CASSEDGRNQPQHF.